This T cell receptor (beta chain) was recovered during a study of blood T cell repertoires in COVID-19. Trimming left V 7 bases short and J 0 bases short, with 14 bases between. CDR3 length: 15 amino acids. Germline V lookup: CDR1 SGHKS, CDR2 YYEKEE (reference sequence). Some clones are missing from TCRdb's copy, which holds only in-frame ones; the method was immunoSEQ multiplex PCR. Of some 340,000 clones in the sample, 90% to 95% were seen once. The sample consisted of PBMCs or T cells enriched from blood (not recorded which). The sequence came from a woman in her twenties or thirties who had been exposed to COVID-19. This sequence joins TRBV5-5 and TRBJ2-1, with D possibly TRBD2 on 6 matching bases. The CDR3 is CASGRVGSSYNEQFF. CDR3 coding DNA: TGTGCCAGCGGAAGGGTCGGGAGCTCCTACAATGAGCAGTTCTTC.